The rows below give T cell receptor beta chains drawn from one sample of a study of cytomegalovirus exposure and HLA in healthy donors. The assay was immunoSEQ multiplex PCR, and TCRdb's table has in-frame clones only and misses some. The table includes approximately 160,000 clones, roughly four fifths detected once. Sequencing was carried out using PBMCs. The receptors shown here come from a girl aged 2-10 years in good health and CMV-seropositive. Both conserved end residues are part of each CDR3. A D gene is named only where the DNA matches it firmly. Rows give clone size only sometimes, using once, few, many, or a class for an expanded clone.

CDR3 DNA: TGTGCCAGCAGTCTCCAAGAGACCCAGTACTTC; CDR3 protein: CASSLQETQYF; V gene: TRBV2; D gene: .; clone size: .; J gene: TRBJ2-5
CDR3 DNA: TGTGCCAGCAGCTTGGGGCAGGATGGCTACACCTTC; CDR3 protein: CASSLGQDGYTF; V gene: TRBV5-4; D gene: .; clone size: .; J gene: TRBJ1-2
CDR3 DNA: TGCGCCAGCAGCTCACCGACAGGGGAGGGTGAAAAACTGTTTTTT; CDR3 protein: CASSSPTGEGEKLFF; V gene: TRBV5-1; D gene: TRBD1; clone size: .; J gene: TRBJ1-4
CDR3 DNA: TGCGCCGGCGGAACCCTAGCGGATGAGCGTTACGAGCAGTACTTC; CDR3 protein: CAGGTLADERYEQYF; V gene: TRBV10-1; D gene: TRBD2; clone size: .; J gene: TRBJ2-7
CDR3 DNA: TGTGCCAGCAGCTCCGAGGGGGGAGGGACCTACGAGCAGTACTTC; CDR3 protein: CASSSEGGGTYEQYF; V gene: TRBV13; D gene: .; clone size: .; J gene: TRBJ2-7
CDR3 DNA: TGTGCCTGCGCTACCGGGACAGGGCACTATGGCTACACCTTC; CDR3 protein: CACATGTGHYGYTF; V gene: TRBV30; D gene: TRBD1; clone size: few; J gene: TRBJ1-2
CDR3 DNA: TGCGCCAGCAACCCAAGCGGAGACCTAGGCACAGATACGCAGTATTTT; CDR3 protein: CASNPSGDLGTDTQYF; V gene: TRBV5-1; D gene: .; clone size: .; J gene: TRBJ2-3
CDR3 DNA: TGTGCCACTGGAACAGGGCCCCCTTCCCACTATGGCTACACCTTC; CDR3 protein: CATGTGPPSHYGYTF; V gene: TRBV10-3; D gene: .; clone size: .; J gene: TRBJ1-2
CDR3 DNA: TGCGCCAGCAGCTTGGTAACTAGCGGCGGGGAGCTGTTTTTT; CDR3 protein: CASSLVTSGGELFF; V gene: TRBV5-1; D gene: TRBD2; clone size: .; J gene: TRBJ2-2
CDR3 DNA: TGTGCCAGTAGCTTGGCCGGGACAGGGTTTTTTTTACAGCCCCAGCATTTT; CDR3 protein: CASSLAGTGFFLQPQHF; V gene: TRBV19; D gene: TRBD1; clone size: once; J gene: TRBJ1-5
CDR3 DNA: TGTGCCAGCAGCTTCCTAGCGGGAGGCCTTCCAAATGAGCAGTTCTTC; CDR3 protein: CASSFLAGGLPNEQFF; V gene: TRBV7-2; D gene: TRBD2; clone size: .; J gene: TRBJ2-1
CDR3 DNA: TGTGCCAGCAGTTTTACGGTGAACACTGAAGCTTTCTTT; CDR3 protein: CASSFTVNTEAFF; V gene: TRBV27; D gene: .; clone size: .; J gene: TRBJ1-1
CDR3 DNA: TGTGCCAGCAGCCTCAACGAGGGACAGACCTACGAGCAGTACTTC; CDR3 protein: CASSLNEGQTYEQYF; V gene: TRBV7-8; D gene: TRBD1; clone size: .; J gene: TRBJ2-7
CDR3 DNA: TGTGCCAGCAGCAAAGAAAGACTAGCGGGAGGGCCAAATAATGAGCAGTTCTTC; CDR3 protein: CASSKERLAGGPNNEQFF; V gene: TRBV21-1; D gene: .; clone size: .; J gene: TRBJ2-1
CDR3 DNA: TGTGCCAGCAGGAGGGGTGGGGGGGACGTTCAGCCCCAGCATTTT; CDR3 protein: CASRRGGGDVQPQHF; V gene: TRBV6-1; D gene: .; clone size: .; J gene: TRBJ1-5